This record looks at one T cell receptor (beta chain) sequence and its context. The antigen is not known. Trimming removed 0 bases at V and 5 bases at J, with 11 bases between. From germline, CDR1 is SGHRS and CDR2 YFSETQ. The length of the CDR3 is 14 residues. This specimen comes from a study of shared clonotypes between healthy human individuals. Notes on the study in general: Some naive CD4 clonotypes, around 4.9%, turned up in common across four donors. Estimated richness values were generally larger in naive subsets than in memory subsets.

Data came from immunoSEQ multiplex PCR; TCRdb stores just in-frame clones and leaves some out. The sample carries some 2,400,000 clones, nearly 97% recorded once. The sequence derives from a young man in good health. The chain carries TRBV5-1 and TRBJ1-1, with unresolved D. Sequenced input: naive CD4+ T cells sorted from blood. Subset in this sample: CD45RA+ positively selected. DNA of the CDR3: TGCGCCAGCAGCTTGGAGGGTATTGCTACTGAAGCTTTCTTT. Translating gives CASSLEGIATEAFF.